This T cell receptor (beta chain) is drawn from a study of Ad26.COV2.S vaccination and SARS-CoV-2 variants. Study-wide background: Donor was in the COV1001 Ad26.COV2.S trial arm. Study outcomes and limitations: It was reported that spike-specific CD8+ and CD4+ T cell responses were substantially broad after vaccination.

Treatment indicated: some 20 received Ad26.COV2.S at low or high dose, single or two shots; 5 received placebo; per-sample allocation not given. The samples were gathered on day 63 after the first injection of vaccine or placebo. As to this clone: Its antigen is not known.

Sequenced by immunoSEQ multiplex PCR; TCRdb stores in-frame clones only, minus some. Of about 440,000 clones listed, around 91% are singletons. The germline V gene encodes CDR1 SNHLY and CDR2 FYNNEI. The CDR3 contains 15 residues. Trimming removed 10 bases from V and 3 bases from J; junction bases left unmatched: 11. The chain joins TRBV2 to TRBJ2-1; 8 bases match TRBD1. The source is a person aged 18 to 65 who received the Ad26.COV2.S COVID-19 vaccine or a placebo. Sample: peripheral blood, taken in a trial of Ad26.COV2.S vaccine versus placebo. Here the CDR3 reads CATGRQGNHYNEQFF. CDR3 nucleotides: TGTGCCACCGGCCGACAGGGGAATCACTACAATGAGCAGTTCTTC.